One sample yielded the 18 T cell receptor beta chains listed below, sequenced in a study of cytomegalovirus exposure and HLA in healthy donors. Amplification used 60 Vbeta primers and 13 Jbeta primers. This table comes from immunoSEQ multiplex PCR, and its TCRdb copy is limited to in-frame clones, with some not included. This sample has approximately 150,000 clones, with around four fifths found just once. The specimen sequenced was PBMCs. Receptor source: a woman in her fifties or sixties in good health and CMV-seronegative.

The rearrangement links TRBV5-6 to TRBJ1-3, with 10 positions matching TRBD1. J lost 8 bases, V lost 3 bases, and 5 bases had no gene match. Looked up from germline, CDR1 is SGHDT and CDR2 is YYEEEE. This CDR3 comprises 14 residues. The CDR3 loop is CASSWGQGSYTIYF. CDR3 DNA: TGTGCCAGCAGCTGGGGACAGGGGTCCTACACCATATATTTT.

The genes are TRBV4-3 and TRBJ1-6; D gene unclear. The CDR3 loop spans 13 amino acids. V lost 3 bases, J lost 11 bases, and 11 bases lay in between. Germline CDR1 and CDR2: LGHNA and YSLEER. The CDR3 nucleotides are TGCGCCAGCAGCCACCTCGGGGAGGCACCCCTCCACTTT. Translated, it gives CASSHLGEAPLHF.

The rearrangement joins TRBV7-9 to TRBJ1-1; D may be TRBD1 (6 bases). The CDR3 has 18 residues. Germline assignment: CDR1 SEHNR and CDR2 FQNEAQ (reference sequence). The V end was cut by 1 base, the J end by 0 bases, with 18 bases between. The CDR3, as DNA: TGTGCCAGCAGCTTAGGTCAGGGGTCAGGGCTTATGAACACTGAAGCTTTCTTT. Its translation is CASSLGQGSGLMNTEAFF.

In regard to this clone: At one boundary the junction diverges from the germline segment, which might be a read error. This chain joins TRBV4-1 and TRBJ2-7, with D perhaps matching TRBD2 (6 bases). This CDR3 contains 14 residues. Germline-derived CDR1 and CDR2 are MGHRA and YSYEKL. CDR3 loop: CASSLVGGASEQYF. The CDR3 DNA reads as TGCGCCAGCAGCCTAGTGGGGGGAGCTAGCGAGCAATACTTC.

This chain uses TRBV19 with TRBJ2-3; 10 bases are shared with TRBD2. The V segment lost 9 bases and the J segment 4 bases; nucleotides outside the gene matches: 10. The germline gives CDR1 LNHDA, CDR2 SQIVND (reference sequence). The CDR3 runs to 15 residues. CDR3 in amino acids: CASRISSGGSDTQYF. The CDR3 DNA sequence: TGTGCCAGCCGAATATCTAGCGGGGGATCAGATACGCAGTATTTT.

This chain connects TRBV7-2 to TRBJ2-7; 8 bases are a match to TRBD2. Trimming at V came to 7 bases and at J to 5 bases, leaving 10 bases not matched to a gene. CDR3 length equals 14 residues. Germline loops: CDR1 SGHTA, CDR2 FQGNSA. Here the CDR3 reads CASTPRRGAHEQYF. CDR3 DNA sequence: TGTGCCAGCACCCCCCGGCGGGGGGCCCACGAGCAGTACTTC.

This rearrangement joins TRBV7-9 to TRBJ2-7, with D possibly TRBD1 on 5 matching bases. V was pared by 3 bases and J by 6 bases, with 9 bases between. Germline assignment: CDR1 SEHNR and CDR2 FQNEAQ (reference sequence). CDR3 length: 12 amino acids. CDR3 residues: CASSFAGFEQYF. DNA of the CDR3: TGTGCCAGCAGCTTCGCAGGGTTCGAGCAGTACTTC.

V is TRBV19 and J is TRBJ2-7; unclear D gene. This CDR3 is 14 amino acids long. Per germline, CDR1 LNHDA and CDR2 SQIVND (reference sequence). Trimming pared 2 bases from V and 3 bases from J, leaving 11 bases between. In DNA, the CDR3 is TGTGCCAGTAGTATAACGGTAGCCCGCTACGAGCAGTACTTC. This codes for CASSITVARYEQYF.

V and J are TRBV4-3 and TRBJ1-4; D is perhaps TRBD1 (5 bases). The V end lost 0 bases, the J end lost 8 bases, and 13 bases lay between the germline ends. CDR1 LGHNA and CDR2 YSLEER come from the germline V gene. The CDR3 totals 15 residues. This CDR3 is CASSQDITRVEKLFF. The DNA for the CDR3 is TGCGCCAGCAGCCAAGATATAACCAGGGTAGAAAAACTGTTTTTT.

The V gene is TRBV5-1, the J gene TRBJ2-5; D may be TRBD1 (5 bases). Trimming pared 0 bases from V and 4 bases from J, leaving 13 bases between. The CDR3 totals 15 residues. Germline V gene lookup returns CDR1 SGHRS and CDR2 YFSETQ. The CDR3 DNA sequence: TGCGCCAGCAGCTTGGCGCATGGGGCCTTAGAGACCCAGTACTTC. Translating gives CASSLAHGALETQYF.

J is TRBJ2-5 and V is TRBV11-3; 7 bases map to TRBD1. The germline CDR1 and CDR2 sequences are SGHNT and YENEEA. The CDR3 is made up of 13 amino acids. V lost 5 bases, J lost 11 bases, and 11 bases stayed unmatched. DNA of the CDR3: TGTGCCAGCAGCCCAAGCGACAGGGACGTGCAGTACTTC. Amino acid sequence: CASSPSDRDVQYF.

CDR3: CASSPEGQGEKLFF. The DNA for the CDR3 is TGTGCCAGCTCACCTGAGGGACAGGGAGAAAAACTGTTTTTT. The rearrangement joins TRBV18 to TRBJ1-4; 9 nucleotides match TRBD1. The CDR3 covers 14 residues. Germline V gives CDR1 KGHSH, CDR2 LQKENI. After removal of 3 bases from V and 8 bases from J, the junction contained 4 bases not matched to a gene.

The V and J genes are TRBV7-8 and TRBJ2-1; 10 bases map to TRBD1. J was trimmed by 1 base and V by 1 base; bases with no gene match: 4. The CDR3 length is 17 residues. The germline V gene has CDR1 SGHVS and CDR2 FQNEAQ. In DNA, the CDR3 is TGTGCCAGCAGCTTAGGCTGGGGACAGGGGTCCTACAATGAGCAGTTCTTC. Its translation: CASSLGWGQGSYNEQFF. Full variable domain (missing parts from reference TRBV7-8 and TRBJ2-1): GAGVSQSPRYKVAKRGQDVALRCDPISGHVSLFWYQQALGQGPEFLTYFQNEAQLDKSGLPSDRFFAERPEGSVSTLKIQRTQQEDSAVYLCASSLGWGQGSYNEQFFGPGTRLTVL.

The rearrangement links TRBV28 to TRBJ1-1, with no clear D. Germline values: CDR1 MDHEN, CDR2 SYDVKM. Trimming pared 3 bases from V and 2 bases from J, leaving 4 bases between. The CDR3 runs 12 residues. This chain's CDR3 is CASSFPNTEAFF. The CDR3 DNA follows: TGTGCCAGCAGTTTTCCTAACACTGAAGCTTTCTTT. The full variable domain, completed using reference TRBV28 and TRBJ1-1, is DVKVTQSSRYLVKRTGEKVFLECVQDMDHENMFWYRQDPGLGLRLIYFSYDVKMKEKGDIPEGYSVSREKKERFSLILESASTNQTSMYLCASSFPNTEAFFGQGTRLTVV.

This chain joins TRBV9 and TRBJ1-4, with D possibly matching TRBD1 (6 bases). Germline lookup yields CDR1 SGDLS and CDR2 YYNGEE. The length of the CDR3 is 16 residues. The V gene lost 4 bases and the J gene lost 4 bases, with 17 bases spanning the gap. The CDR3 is CASSTAPRGGNEKLFF. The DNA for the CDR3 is TGTGCCAGCAGCACAGCACCCAGGGGCGGTAATGAAAAACTGTTTTTT.

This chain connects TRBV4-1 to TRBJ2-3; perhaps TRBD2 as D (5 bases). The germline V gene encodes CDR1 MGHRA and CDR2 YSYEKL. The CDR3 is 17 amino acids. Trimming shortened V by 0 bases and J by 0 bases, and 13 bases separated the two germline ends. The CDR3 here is CASSQDQVSGSTDTQYF. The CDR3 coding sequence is TGCGCCAGCAGCCAAGATCAGGTGAGCGGTAGCACAGATACGCAGTATTTT.

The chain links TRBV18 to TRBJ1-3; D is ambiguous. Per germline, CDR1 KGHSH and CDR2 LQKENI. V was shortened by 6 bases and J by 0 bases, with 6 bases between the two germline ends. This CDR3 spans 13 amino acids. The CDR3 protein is CASSDTSGNTIYF. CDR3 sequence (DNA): TGTGCCAGCTCCGACACCTCTGGAAACACCATATATTTT.

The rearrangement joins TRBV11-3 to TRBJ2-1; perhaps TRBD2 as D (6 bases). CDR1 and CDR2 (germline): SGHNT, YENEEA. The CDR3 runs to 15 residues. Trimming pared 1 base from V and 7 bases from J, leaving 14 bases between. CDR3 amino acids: CASSLVGFGTNEQFF. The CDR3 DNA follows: TGTGCCAGCAGCTTAGTAGGGTTTGGGACTAATGAGCAGTTCTTC.